This note documents a single T cell receptor (beta chain) sequence. Its antigen is currently unknown. The sample belongs to a study of T-cell memory formation after mild COVID-19. Study-wide context: TCR clusters were largely donor specific. General study findings and limits: Cross-reactive memory apparently joined, as some responding clones appeared in pre-infection memory. Researchers report contracting CD4+ clones mostly in CM and EM, with CD8+ clones in EMRA.

Using constant-segment primers, 5'RACE produced TCR alpha and TCR beta cDNA libraries carrying sample barcodes and UMIs. TCRdb re-derived calls from the 5' RACE reads in MiXCR, one entry per CDR3 protein. The sample includes approximately 580,000 distinct CDR3 sequences, roughly 22% of them seen just once. The trim removed 2 bases at V and 4 bases at J, leaving 10 bases unmatched. The CDR3 spans 16 residues. In germline, CDR1 is SQVTM, CDR2 ANQGSEA. This receptor was taken from an adult woman who had mild COVID-19 (a few samples of this study predate the infection). Cell type and time point are not known. The V and J genes are TRBV29-1 and TRBJ1-2; 10 nucleotides agree with TRBD1. The specimen was PBMCs or a T cell subset sorted from them (not recorded which). CDR3 protein: CSVEWVEGTGAYGYTF. CDR3 DNA sequence: TGCAGCGTTGAATGGGTGGAGGGGACAGGGGCCTATGGCTACACCTTC.